This T cell receptor (beta chain) was found in a study of early T cells in non-severe SARS-CoV-2 infection. This clonotype was detected many times. The V gene's germline CDR1 is SGHAT and CDR2 FQNNGV. CDR3 length: 13 amino acids. The V gene lost 6 bases and the J gene lost 2 bases, with 10 bases spanning the gap. MiXCR, applied by TCRdb to the 5' RACE reads, yields one record per CDR3 protein. The data hold some 66,000 distinct CDR3 sequences, with roughly an eighth observed a single time. This receptor was taken from an adult who was a healthcare worker with PCR-confirmed SARS-CoV-2 infection or an uninfected control (not recorded which). J is TRBJ2-5 and V is TRBV11-2, with D hard to call. Sequencing was done on a sample of whole blood. As DNA, the CDR3 is TGTGCCAGCAGTGTGGAACCTCAAGAGACCCAGTACTTC. This translates into CASSVEPQETQYF.